These T cell receptor beta chains were read from a single sample in a study of PD-1 blockade in classical Hodgkin lymphoma. The assay was immunoSEQ multiplex PCR, and TCRdb's table has in-frame clones only and misses some. The table shows fewer than 25,000 clones, with around 70% occurring only once. Sequenced material: peripheral blood mononuclear cells (PBMCs), taken at baseline. The receptors originated from a human donor with classical Hodgkin lymphoma. The CDR3 runs from the conserved cysteine through the conserved F or W. The D gene is left open where the match is weak. A clone size is listed for some rows: how often the clone was seen (once, few, many), or a class if it is expanded.

d_gene: TRBD2
v_gene: TRBV2
abundance: .
j_gene: TRBJ2-7
CDR3nt: TGTGCCAGCAGTGAAGGGGGAGGGCCTGGGTACGAGCAGTACTTC
CDR3aa: CASSEGGGPGYEQYF

d_gene: .
v_gene: TRBV5-1
abundance: .
j_gene: TRBJ1-2
CDR3nt: TGCGCCAGCAGCTTGGGGCATTACAGGGACGCTAACTATGGCTACACCTTC
CDR3aa: CASSLGHYRDANYGYTF

d_gene: .
v_gene: TRBV5-6
abundance: .
j_gene: TRBJ1-2
CDR3nt: TGTGCCAGCAGCCCTTCGGGACTCTCCTATGGCTACACCTTC
CDR3aa: CASSPSGLSYGYTF

d_gene: TRBD2
v_gene: TRBV4-3
abundance: .
j_gene: TRBJ2-1
CDR3nt: TGCGCCAGCAGCCAAGAGTGGATAGCGGGAGGGGGTGAGCAGTTCTTC
CDR3aa: CASSQEWIAGGGEQFF

d_gene: .
v_gene: TRBV7-9
abundance: .
j_gene: TRBJ2-7
CDR3nt: TGTGCCAGCAGCTTCAGTGACACCGAGCAGTACTTC
CDR3aa: CASSFSDTEQYF

d_gene: .
v_gene: TRBV5-1
abundance: few
j_gene: TRBJ2-5
CDR3nt: TGCGCCAGCAGCTCGAATGAGGACAGGAGGGCGGAGACCCAGTACTTC
CDR3aa: CASSSNEDRRAETQYF

d_gene: .
v_gene: TRBV2
abundance: .
j_gene: TRBJ1-1
CDR3nt: TGTGCCAGCAGTGAAGGGACGGGGGCTTTCTTT
CDR3aa: CASSEGTGAFF

d_gene: TRBD2
v_gene: TRBV2
abundance: few
j_gene: TRBJ2-5
CDR3nt: TGTGCCAGCGGGGGACTAGCGGCAGAGACCCAGTACTTC
CDR3aa: CASGGLAAETQYF

d_gene: .
v_gene: TRBV6-6
abundance: .
j_gene: TRBJ2-1
CDR3nt: TGTGCCAGCAGTTACTCGGGGGACAATGAGCAGTTCTTC
CDR3aa: CASSYSGDNEQFF

d_gene: .
v_gene: TRBV14
abundance: few
j_gene: TRBJ1-6
CDR3nt: TGTGCCAGCAGCCAAGCTTTAGGGAGTCTCGCCTATAATTCACCCCTCCACTTT
CDR3aa: CASSQALGSLAYNSPLHF

d_gene: .
v_gene: TRBV18
abundance: few
j_gene: TRBJ2-2
CDR3nt: TGTGCCAGCTCACCACTAATGGAAGGGGTACGGACCGGGGAGCTGTTTTTT
CDR3aa: CASSPLMEGVRTGELFF

d_gene: TRBD1
v_gene: TRBV27
abundance: .
j_gene: TRBJ1-1
CDR3nt: TGTGCCAGCAGTTTTGGGACAGGGAACACTGAAGCTTTCTTT
CDR3aa: CASSFGTGNTEAFF

d_gene: .
v_gene: TRBV2
abundance: .
j_gene: TRBJ1-1
CDR3nt: TGTGCCAGTGCCGGGGAACGGAACACTGAAGCTTTCTTT
CDR3aa: CASAGERNTEAFF

d_gene: TRBD1
v_gene: TRBV5-1
abundance: .
j_gene: TRBJ2-2
CDR3nt: TGCGCCAGCAGCACCCTACGACAGGGAAGCACCGGGGAGCTGTTTTTT
CDR3aa: CASSTLRQGSTGELFF

d_gene: TRBD1
v_gene: TRBV5-1
abundance: .
j_gene: TRBJ2-7
CDR3nt: TGCGCCAGCAGCTGGGGCCGCGACAGGGGGCCTTGGGAGCAGTACTTC
CDR3aa: CASSWGRDRGPWEQYF

d_gene: .
v_gene: TRBV5-1
abundance: few
j_gene: TRBJ1-2
CDR3nt: TGCGCCAGCAGCTTGGAGGGGTCCAACTATGGCTACACCTTC
CDR3aa: CASSLEGSNYGYTF

d_gene: .
v_gene: TRBV2
abundance: few
j_gene: TRBJ1-1
CDR3nt: TGTGCCAGCACCGGGGAGTGGTGGCTGGGGAACACTGAAGCTTTCTTT
CDR3aa: CASTGEWWLGNTEAFF

d_gene: TRBD1
v_gene: TRBV7-2
abundance: .
j_gene: TRBJ1-2
CDR3nt: TGTGCCAGCAGCTTATCGACAGGGAGCGCCTATGGCTACACCTTC
CDR3aa: CASSLSTGSAYGYTF

d_gene: TRBD1
v_gene: TRBV27
abundance: .
j_gene: TRBJ2-7
CDR3nt: TGTGCCAGCCTGGGGACAGGGGGCGTCGAGCAGTACTTC
CDR3aa: CASLGTGGVEQYF

d_gene: .
v_gene: TRBV18
abundance: .
j_gene: TRBJ2-5
CDR3nt: TGTGCCAGCTCACCAGAGCGGGAGACCCAGTACTTC
CDR3aa: CASSPERETQYF

d_gene: .
v_gene: TRBV11-2
abundance: .
j_gene: TRBJ2-3
CDR3nt: TGTGCCAGCAGCCAAGAGGGGGATACGCAGTATTTT
CDR3aa: CASSQEGDTQYF

d_gene: TRBD1
v_gene: TRBV5-4
abundance: .
j_gene: TRBJ1-2
CDR3nt: TGTGCCAGCAGCCCTCCGGACAGGGGCCCCTATGGCTACACCTTC
CDR3aa: CASSPPDRGPYGYTF

d_gene: TRBD1
v_gene: TRBV9
abundance: medium-sized
j_gene: TRBJ2-5
CDR3nt: TGTGCCAGCAGCGTACAGGGGGATGTCTTGGAGACCCAGTACTTC
CDR3aa: CASSVQGDVLETQYF

d_gene: .
v_gene: TRBV6-5
abundance: .
j_gene: TRBJ2-2
CDR3nt: TGTGCCAGCAGCACCGGGGTAAACACCGGGGAGCTGTTTTTT
CDR3aa: CASSTGVNTGELFF

d_gene: TRBD2
v_gene: TRBV29-1
abundance: .
j_gene: TRBJ2-1
CDR3nt: TGCAGCGTCGCAGCGGGGGGTAATGAGCAGTTCTTC
CDR3aa: CSVAAGGNEQFF

d_gene: TRBD1
v_gene: TRBV28
abundance: .
j_gene: TRBJ1-4
CDR3nt: TGTGCCAGCAGTTCCTCCGGGACAGGGGGCAGTGAAAAACTGTTTTTT
CDR3aa: CASSSSGTGGSEKLFF

d_gene: .
v_gene: TRBV21-1
abundance: .
j_gene: TRBJ1-4
CDR3nt: TGTGCCAGCAGTCTGGGGTGGGAGGAAAAACTGTTTTTT
CDR3aa: CASSLGWEEKLFF

d_gene: TRBD1
v_gene: TRBV19
abundance: .
j_gene: TRBJ2-6
CDR3nt: TGTGCCAGTAGTATATTTACAGGGGGCGCTGGGGCCAACGTCCTGACTTTC
CDR3aa: CASSIFTGGAGANVLTF

d_gene: .
v_gene: TRBV7-9
abundance: .
j_gene: TRBJ1-1
CDR3nt: TGTGCCAGCAGCTTTGAGAAGAACACTGAAGCTTTCTTT
CDR3aa: CASSFEKNTEAFF

d_gene: TRBD1
v_gene: TRBV18
abundance: .
j_gene: TRBJ2-5
CDR3nt: TGTGCCAGCTCCCGATGGACAGGCCAAGAGACCCAGTACTTC
CDR3aa: CASSRWTGQETQYF